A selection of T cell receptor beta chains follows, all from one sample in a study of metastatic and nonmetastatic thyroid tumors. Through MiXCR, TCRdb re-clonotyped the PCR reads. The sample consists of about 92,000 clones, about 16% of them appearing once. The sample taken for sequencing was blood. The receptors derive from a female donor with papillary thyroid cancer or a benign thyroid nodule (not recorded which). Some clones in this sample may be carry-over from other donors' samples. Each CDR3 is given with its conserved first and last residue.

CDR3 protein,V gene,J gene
CASSRGTDNTGELFF,TRBV11-2,TRBJ2-2
CATGAVCRGIASGGYTF,TRBV28,TRBJ1-2
CASSIPPGGGYTF,TRBV19,TRBJ1-2
CSAWRQGAGTYGYTF,TRBV20-1,TRBJ1-2
CASSDRDRGGETQYF,TRBV9,TRBJ2-5
CASSLERTGGDHQTQYF,TRBV13,TRBJ2-5
CSARDARQGNQPQHF,TRBV20-1,TRBJ1-5
CASSARLGGSYNEQFF,TRBV11-2,TRBJ2-1
CASSASPRFLLGETQYF,TRBV9,TRBJ2-5
CASSLSRGIEAFF,TRBV27,TRBJ1-1
CASSSLAGSYEQYF,TRBV6-1,TRBJ2-7
CASSLQTGGVETQYF,TRBV28,TRBJ2-5
CASSSGDQPQHF,TRBV5-5,TRBJ1-5
CASITAGGMRSGTEAFF,TRBV28,TRBJ1-1
CASSLWTSGGAGKSDTQYF,TRBV5-4,TRBJ2-3
CASSLPRLGSMYEQYF,TRBV11-2,TRBJ2-7
CASSLSGNHNEQFF,TRBV7-3,TRBJ2-1
CASSLVGEYNEQFF,TRBV9,TRBJ2-1